This entry features one T cell receptor beta chain sequence. Antigen: not known. One end of the junction does not line up with germline, which may come from a read error. Other DNA sequences within the sample encode an identical CDR3. This specimen comes from a study of cytomegalovirus exposure and HLA in healthy donors. Study results and limitations: TCR beta chain V- and J-gene trimming was linked, in a later analysis, to a missense variant in DCLRE1C. Highest at DRB1 and lowest at HLA-C, TCR association rates differed among HLA loci in a later analysis. About 90% or about 30% of the time was how often most TCR beta V segments were productive, according to an earlier analysis. Researchers left out some V segments, among them TRBV6-2 and TRBV6-3, as indistinguishable.

The CDR3 is 12 residues long. Germline loops: CDR1 MNHEY, CDR2 SVGAGI. Primers: 60 Vbeta forward and 13 Jbeta reverse. Assay used: immunoSEQ multiplex PCR; TCRdb lists only in-frame clones, some missing. The data contain 120,000 or so clones, 79% of them singletons. The sequenced material came from PBMCs. The chain couples TRBV6-5 to TRBJ2-7; tentatively, D is TRBD2 (6 bases). This receptor was obtained from a man aged 18-30 years in good health and CMV-seronegative. The CDR3 protein is CASSDTRGEQYF. CDR3 in DNA: TGCGCCAGCAGCGATACGCGGGGCGAGCAGTACTTC.